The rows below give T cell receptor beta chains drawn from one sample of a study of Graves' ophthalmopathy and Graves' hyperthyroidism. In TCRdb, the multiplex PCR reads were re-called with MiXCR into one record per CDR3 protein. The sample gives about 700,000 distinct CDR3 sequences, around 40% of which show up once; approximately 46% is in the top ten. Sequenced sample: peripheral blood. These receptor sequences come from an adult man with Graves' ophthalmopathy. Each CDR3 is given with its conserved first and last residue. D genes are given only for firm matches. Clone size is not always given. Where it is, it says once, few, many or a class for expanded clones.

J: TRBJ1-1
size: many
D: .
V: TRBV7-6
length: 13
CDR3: CASSGGWGTEAFF
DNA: TGTGCCAGCAGCGGGGGATGGGGCACTGAAGCTTTCTTT

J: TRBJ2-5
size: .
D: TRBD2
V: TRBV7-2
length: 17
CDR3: CASSPPRLRGAWETQYF
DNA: TGTGCCAGCAGTCCCCCTCGGTTGCGGGGGGCCTGGGAGACCCAGTACTTC

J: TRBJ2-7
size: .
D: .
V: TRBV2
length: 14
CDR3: CASSYSGEAYEQYF
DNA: TGTGCCAGCAGTTATTCAGGGGAGGCCTACGAGCAGTACTTC

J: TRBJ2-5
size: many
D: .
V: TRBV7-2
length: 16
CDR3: CASSARAIAPGETQYF
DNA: TGTGCCAGCAGCGCCAGGGCCATAGCTCCTGGGGAGACCCAGTACTTC

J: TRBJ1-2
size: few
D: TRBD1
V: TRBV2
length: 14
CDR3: CASRDRGQNYGYTF
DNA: TGCGCCAGCAGGGACAGAGGTCAAAACTATGGCTACACCTTC

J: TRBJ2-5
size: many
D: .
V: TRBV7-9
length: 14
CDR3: CASSSPKLGETQYF
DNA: TGTGCCAGCAGCTCCCCCAAGCTAGGGGAGACCCAGTACTTC

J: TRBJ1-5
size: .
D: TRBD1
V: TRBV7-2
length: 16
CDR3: CASSPSGTGGNQPQHF
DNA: TGTGCCAGCAGCCCCTCCGGGACAGGGGGTAATCAGCCCCAGCATTTT

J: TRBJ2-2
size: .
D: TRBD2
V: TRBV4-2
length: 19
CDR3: CASSPLAGGPRVKAGELFF
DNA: TGTGCCAGCAGCCCCCTAGCGGGAGGGCCAAGAGTGAAGGCCGGGGAGCTGTTTTTT

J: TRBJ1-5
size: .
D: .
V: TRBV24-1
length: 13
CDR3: CVSSYGGGQPQHF
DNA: TGTGTCAGCAGTTACGGAGGGGGTCAGCCCCAGCATTTT

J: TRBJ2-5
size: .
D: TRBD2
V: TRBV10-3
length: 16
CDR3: CAINRGLAGGRETQYF
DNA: TGTGCCATCAACAGGGGACTAGCGGGAGGTCGGGAGACCCAGTACTTC

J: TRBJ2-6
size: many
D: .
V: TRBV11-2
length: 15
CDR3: CASSLTSSGANVLTF
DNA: TGTGCCAGCAGCTTAACTAGCTCCGGGGCCAACGTCCTGACTTTC

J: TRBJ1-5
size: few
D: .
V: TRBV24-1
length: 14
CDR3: CASRVGFSNQPQHF
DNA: TGTGCCAGCAGGGTGGGGTTTAGCAATCAGCCCCAGCATTTT

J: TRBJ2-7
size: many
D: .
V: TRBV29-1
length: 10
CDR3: CSVRSGEQYF
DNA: TGCAGCGTGCGGTCGGGCGAGCAGTACTTC

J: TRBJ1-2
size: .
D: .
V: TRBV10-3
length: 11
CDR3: CAISESVGYTF
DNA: TGTGCCATCAGTGAGTCGGTTGGCTACACCTTC

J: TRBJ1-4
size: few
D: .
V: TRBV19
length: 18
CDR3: CASSIREQREATNEKLFF
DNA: TGTGCCAGTAGTATAAGGGAACAGCGCGAGGCAACTAATGAAAAACTGTTTTTT

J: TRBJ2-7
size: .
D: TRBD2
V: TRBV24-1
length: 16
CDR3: CATSDPGTSGTPEQYF
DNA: TGTGCCACCAGTGACCCAGGGACTAGCGGGACACCCGAGCAGTACTTC

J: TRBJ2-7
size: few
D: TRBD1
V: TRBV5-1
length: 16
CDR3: CASSLAGQRTLYEQYF
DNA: TGCGCCAGCAGCTTGGCGGGACAGCGTACCCTCTACGAGCAGTACTTC

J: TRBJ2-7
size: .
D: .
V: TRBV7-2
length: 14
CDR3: CASSLAGGFVEQYF
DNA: TGTGCCAGCAGCTTAGCAGGGGGGTTCGTCGAACAGTACTTC

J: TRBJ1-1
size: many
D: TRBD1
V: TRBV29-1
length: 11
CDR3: CSVRTGMEAFF
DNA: TGCAGCGTTAGGACAGGGATGGAAGCTTTCTTT

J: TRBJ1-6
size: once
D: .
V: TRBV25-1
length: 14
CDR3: CASRAEGWSSPLHF
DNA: TGTGCCAGCAGAGCCGAGGGTTGGAGTTCACCCCTCCACTTT

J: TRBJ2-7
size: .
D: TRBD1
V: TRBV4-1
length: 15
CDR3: CASSRSDRVPGEQYF
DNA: TGCGCCAGCAGCCGATCCGACAGGGTACCAGGCGAGCAGTACTTC

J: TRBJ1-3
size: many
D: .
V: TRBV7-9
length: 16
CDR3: CASSQNSGPERNTIYF
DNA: TGTGCCAGCAGCCAAAACTCGGGCCCCGAAAGAAACACCATATATTTT

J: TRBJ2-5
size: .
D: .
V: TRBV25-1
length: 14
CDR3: CASSSFGVGGTQYF
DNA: TGTGCCAGCAGTTCATTCGGGGTCGGAGGGACCCAGTACTTC

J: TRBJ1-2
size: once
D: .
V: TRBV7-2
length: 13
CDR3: CAGSVQGNYGYTF
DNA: TGTGCCGGGAGTGTACAGGGAAACTATGGCTACACCTTC

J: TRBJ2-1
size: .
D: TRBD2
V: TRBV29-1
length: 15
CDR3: CSADRTSGIGNEQFF
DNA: TGCAGCGCCGACCGGACTAGCGGGATTGGCAATGAGCAGTTCTTC

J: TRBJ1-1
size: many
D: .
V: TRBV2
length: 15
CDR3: CASSESGAGSTEAFF
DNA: TGTGCCAGCAGTGAATCTGGGGCGGGGAGCACTGAAGCTTTCTTT

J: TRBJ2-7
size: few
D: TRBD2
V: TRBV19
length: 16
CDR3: CASRATGTSGPGEQYF
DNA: TGTGCCAGTAGGGCGACAGGGACTAGCGGGCCCGGCGAGCAGTACTTC

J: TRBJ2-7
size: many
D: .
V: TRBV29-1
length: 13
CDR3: CSVGGDGAYEQYF
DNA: TGCAGCGTTGGAGGGGACGGAGCCTACGAGCAGTACTTC

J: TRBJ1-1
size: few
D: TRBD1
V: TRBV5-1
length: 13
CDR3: CASTTGVNTEAFF
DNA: TGCGCCAGTACGACAGGGGTGAACACTGAAGCTTTCTTT

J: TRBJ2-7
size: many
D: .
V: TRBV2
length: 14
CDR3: CASSFGGGSYEQYF
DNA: TGCGCCAGCAGCTTCGGGGGCGGCTCCTACGAGCAGTACTTC

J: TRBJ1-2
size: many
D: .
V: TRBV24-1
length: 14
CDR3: CATSDLGSRFGYTF
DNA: TGTGCCACCAGTGATTTGGGGTCAAGGTTTGGCTACACCTTC

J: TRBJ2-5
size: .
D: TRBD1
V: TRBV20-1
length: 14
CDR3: CSAARGHSGETQYF
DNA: TGCAGTGCTGCCAGGGGGCATTCGGGGGAGACCCAGTACTTC